This T cell receptor beta chain was identified in a study of T cell repertoires in cytomegalovirus infection. Study-wide background: CMV epitopes, recently identified HLA-C-restricted and well-studied HLA-B-restricted, were used. Indications came from public TCR beta signatures; they pointed to CMV infection and to a matching HLA type. Findings of the study overall: Across the ex vivo response, the dominant clonotypes were HLA-C-restricted CMV-specific TCR beta clonotypes.

Germline CDR1 reads SGHAT; CDR2 reads FQNNGV. This CDR3 has 16 amino acids. V dropped 2 bases and J dropped 5 bases, with 18 bases sitting between them. As for this clonotype: Its cognate antigen is unknown.

TCRdb ran MiXCR on the reads and lists one entry per CDR3 protein. Of 450,000 to 650,000 distinct CDR3 sequences listed, about 39% are singletons. The source is a human donor in good health (CMV status not recorded). Some clones in this sample may be carry-over from other donors' samples. Sequences were derived from cultured PBMCs, sampled from culture after CMV antigen stimulation. This chain joins TRBV11-2 and TRBJ2-5; TRBD1 might be the D (5 bases). The CDR3 DNA reads TGTGCCAGCAGCTTATTATTGATGGGGCCGTGGGAGACCCAGTACTTC. Protein sequence: CASSLLLMGPWETQYF.